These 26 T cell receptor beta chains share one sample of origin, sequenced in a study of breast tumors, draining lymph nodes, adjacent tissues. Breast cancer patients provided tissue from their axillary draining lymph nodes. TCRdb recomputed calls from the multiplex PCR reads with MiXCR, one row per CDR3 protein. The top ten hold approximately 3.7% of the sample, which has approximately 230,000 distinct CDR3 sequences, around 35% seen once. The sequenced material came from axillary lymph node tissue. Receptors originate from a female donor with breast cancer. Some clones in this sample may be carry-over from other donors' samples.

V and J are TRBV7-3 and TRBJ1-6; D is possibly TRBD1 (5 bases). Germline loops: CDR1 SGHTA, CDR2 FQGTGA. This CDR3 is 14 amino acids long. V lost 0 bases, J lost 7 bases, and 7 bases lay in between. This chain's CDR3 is CASSLTRGNSPLHF. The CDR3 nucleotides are TGTGCCAGCAGCTTAACGCGGGGGAATTCACCCCTCCACTTT.

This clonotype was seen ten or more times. The CDR3 spells CASSEGAGGYNEQFF. The CDR3 bases are TGTGCCAGCAGTGAAGGAGCGGGAGGCTACAATGAGCAGTTCTTC. The V call is TRBV2, the J call TRBJ2-1; 9 nucleotides align to TRBD2. V dropped 1 base and J dropped 3; count of bases not matched to a gene: 1. Germline loops: CDR1 SNHLY, CDR2 FYNNEI. The CDR3 is 15 residues long. The whole variable domain, remainder taken from reference TRBV2 and TRBJ2-1, is EPEVTQTPSHQVTQMGQEVILRCVPISNHLYFYWYRQILGQKVEFLVSFYNNEISEKSEIFDDQFSVERPDGSNFTLKIRSTKLEDSAMYFCASSEGAGGYNEQFFGPGTRLTVL.

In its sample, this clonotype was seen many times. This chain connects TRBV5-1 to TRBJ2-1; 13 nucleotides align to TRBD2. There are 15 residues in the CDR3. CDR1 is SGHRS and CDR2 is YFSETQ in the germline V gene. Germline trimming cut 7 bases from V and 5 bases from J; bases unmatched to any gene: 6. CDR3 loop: CASHQGLAGHNEQFF. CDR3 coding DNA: TGCGCCAGCCATCAGGGACTAGCGGGACACAATGAGCAGTTCTTC.

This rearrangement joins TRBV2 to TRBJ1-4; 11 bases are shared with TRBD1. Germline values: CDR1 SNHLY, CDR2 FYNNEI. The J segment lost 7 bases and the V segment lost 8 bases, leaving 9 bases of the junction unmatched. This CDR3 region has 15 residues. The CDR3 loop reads CASGKGQGAVEKLFF. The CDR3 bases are TGTGCCAGCGGTAAAGGACAGGGGGCCGTTGAAAAACTGTTTTTT.

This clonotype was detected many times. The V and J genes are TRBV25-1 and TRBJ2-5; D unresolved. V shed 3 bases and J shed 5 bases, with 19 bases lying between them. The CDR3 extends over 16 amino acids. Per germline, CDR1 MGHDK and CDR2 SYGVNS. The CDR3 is CASSDAFEASEETQYF. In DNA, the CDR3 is TGTGCCAGCAGTGACGCCTTTGAGGCCTCGGAGGAGACCCAGTACTTC.

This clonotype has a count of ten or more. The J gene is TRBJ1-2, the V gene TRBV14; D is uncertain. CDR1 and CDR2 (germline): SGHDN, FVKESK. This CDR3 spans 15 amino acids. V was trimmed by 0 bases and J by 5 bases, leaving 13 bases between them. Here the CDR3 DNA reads TGTGCCAGCAGCCAAGATGGGGTAGAGGGATATGGCTACACCTTC. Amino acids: CASSQDGVEGYGYTF.

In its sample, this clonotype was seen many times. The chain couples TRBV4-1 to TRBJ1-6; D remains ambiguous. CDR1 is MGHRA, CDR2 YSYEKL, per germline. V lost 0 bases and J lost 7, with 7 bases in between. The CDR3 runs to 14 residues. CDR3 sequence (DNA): TGCGCCAGCAGCCAAGAAAGCGGGAATTCACCCCTCCACTTT. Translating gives CASSQESGNSPLHF.

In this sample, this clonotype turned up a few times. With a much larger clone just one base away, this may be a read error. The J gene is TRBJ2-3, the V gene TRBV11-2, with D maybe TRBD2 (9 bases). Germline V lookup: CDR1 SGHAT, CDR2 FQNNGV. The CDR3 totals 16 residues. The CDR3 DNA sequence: TGTGCCGGCAGCTTCCAGGGGGCGGGAGGGGGTGATACGCAGTATTTT. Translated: CAGSFQGAGGGDTQYF.

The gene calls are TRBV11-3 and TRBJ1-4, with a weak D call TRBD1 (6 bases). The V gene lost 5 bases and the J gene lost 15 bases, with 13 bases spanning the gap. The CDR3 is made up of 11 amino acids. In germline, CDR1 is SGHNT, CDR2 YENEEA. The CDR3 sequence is CASSRGARVFF. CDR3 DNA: TGTGCCAGCAGCCGGGGGGCGCGTGTGTTTTTT.

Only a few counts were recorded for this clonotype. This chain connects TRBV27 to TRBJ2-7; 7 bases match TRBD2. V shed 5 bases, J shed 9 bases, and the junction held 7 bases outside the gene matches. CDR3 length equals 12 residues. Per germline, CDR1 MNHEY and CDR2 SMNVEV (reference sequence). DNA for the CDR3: TGTGCCAGCAGTCCAACTAGCGTCGGGCAGTACTTC. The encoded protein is CASSPTSVGQYF.

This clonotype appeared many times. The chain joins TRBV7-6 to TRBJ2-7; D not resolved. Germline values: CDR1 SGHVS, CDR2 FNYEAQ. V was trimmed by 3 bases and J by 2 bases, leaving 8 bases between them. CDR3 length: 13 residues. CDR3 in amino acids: CASSLRIAYEQYF. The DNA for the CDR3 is TGTGCCAGCAGCTTGCGCATCGCCTACGAGCAGTACTTC.

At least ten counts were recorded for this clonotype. The CDR3 DNA reads TGCAGTGCTAGAGAGCTGGGGGCGGACTATGGCTACACCTTC. It specifies CSARELGADYGYTF. V and J are TRBV20-1 and TRBJ1-2; TRBD1 is a possible D gene (6 bases). Germline CDR1 reads DFQATT; CDR2 reads SNEGSKA (reference sequence). With 0 bases removed from V and 3 bases from J, the gap between germline ends came to 11 bases. This CDR3 has 14 residues.

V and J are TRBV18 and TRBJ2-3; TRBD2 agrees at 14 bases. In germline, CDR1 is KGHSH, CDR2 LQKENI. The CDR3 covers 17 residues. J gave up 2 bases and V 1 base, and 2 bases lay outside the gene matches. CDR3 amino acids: CASSPRGLAGDTDTQYF. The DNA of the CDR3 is TGTGCCAGCTCACCACGGGGACTAGCGGGGGACACAGATACGCAGTATTTT.

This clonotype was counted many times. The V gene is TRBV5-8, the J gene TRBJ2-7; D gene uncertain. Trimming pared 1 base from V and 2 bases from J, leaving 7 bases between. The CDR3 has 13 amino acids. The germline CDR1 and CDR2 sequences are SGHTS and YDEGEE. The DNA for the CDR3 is TGTGCCAGCAGCTTGAAACAGACCTACGAGCAGTACTTC. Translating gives CASSLKQTYEQYF.

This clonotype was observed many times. The CDR3 sequence: CASNEVGGPSTDTQYF. Here the CDR3 DNA reads TGTGCCAGCAACGAAGTCGGGGGACCTAGCACAGATACGCAGTATTTT. The chain combines TRBV6-5 with TRBJ2-3, with D tentatively TRBD2 (6 bases). CDR1 and CDR2 from the germline V gene are MNHEY and SVGAGI. The V end was cut by 7 bases, the J end by 0 bases, with 17 bases between. The CDR3 totals 16 residues.

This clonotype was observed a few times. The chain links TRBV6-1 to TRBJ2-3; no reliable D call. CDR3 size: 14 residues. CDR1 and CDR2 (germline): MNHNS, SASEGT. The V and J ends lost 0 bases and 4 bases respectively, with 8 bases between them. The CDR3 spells CASSEAWAADTQYF. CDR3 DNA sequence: TGTGCCAGCAGTGAAGCTTGGGCAGCAGATACGCAGTATTTT.

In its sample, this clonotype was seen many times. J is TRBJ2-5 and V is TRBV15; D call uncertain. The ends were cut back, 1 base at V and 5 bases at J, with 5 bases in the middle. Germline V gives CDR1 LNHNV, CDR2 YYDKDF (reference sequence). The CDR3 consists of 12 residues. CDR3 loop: CATSRGMETQYF. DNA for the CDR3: TGTGCCACCAGCAGAGGAATGGAGACCCAGTACTTC.

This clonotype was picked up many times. CDR3 sequence (DNA): TGTGCCAGCAGACGTACCTCCGGGAGTACGAGCACCGGGGAGCTGTTTTTT. Protein sequence: CASRRTSGSTSTGELFF. This sequence joins TRBV7-2 and TRBJ2-2; TRBD2 might be the D (6 bases). The germline CDR1 and CDR2 sequences are SGHTA and FQGNSA. The CDR3 extends over 17 amino acids. The V and J ends lost 6 bases and 4 bases respectively, with 21 bases between them. The whole variable domain, remainder taken from reference TRBV7-2 and TRBJ2-2, is GAGVSQSPSNKVTEKGKDVELRCDPISGHTALYWYRQSLGQGLEFLIYFQGNSAPDKSGLPSDRFSAERTGGSVSTLTIQRTQQEDSAVYLCASRRTSGSTSTGELFFGEGSRLTVL.

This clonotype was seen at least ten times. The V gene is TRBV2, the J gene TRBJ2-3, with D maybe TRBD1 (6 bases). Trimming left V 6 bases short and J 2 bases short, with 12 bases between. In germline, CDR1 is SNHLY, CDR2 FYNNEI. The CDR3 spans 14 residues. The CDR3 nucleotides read TGTGCCAGCAGAGAGGACAGTCACACAGATACGCAGTATTTT. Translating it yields CASREDSHTDTQYF.

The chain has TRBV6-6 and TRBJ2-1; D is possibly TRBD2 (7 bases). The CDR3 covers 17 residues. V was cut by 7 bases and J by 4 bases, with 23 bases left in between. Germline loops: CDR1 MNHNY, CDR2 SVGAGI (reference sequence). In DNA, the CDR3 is TGTGCCAGCAACTTTTTAGGGGGGGGGTTAATTTACAATGAGCAGTTCTTC. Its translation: CASNFLGGGLIYNEQFF.

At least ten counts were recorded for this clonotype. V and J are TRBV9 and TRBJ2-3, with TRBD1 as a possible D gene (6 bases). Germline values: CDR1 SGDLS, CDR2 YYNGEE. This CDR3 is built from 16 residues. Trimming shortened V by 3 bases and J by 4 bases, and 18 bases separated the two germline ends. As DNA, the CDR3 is TGTGCCAGCAGCGCAGGCTACAGGGTCGGTGCAGATACGCAGTATTTT. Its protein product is CASSAGYRVGADTQYF. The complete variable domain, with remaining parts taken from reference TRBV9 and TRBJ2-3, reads DSGVTQTPKHLITATGQRVTLRCSPRSGDLSVYWYQQSLDQGLQFLIQYYNGEERAKGNILERFSAQQFPDLHSELNLSSLELGDSALYFCASSAGYRVGADTQYFGPGTRLTVL.

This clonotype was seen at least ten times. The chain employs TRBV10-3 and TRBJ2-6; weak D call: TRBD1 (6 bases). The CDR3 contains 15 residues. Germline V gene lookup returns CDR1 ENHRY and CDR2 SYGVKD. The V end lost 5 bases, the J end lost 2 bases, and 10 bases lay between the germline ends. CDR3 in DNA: TGTGCCATCAGTAACTCAGGGGCTGGGGCCAACGTCCTGACTTTC. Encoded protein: CAISNSGAGANVLTF.

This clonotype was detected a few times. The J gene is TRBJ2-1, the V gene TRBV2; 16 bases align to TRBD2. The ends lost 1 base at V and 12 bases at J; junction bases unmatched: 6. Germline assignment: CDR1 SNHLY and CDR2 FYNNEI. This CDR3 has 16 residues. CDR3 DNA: TGTGCCAGCAGTGAAGGGGGACTAGCGGGAGGGGTCGGGCAGTTCTTC. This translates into CASSEGGLAGGVGQFF.

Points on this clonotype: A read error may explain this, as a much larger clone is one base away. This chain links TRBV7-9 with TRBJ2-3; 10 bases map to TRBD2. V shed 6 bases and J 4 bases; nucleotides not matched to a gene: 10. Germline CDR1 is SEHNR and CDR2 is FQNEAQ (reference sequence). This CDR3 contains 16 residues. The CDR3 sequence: CASRGTSVRAADTQYF. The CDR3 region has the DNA TGTGCCAGCAGAGGGACTAGCGTGAGGGCTGCAGATACGCAGTATTTT.

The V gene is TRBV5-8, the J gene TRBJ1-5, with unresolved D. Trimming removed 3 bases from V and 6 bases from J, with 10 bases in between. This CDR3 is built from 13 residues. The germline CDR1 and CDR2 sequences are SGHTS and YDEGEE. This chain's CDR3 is CASSSARTQPQHF. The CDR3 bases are TGTGCCAGCAGCTCGGCCCGGACTCAGCCCCAGCATTTT.

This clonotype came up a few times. The CDR3 sequence: CASSQDLAGGPIFF. Written as DNA, the CDR3 is TGTGCCAGCAGCCAAGATCTAGCGGGAGGGCCTATATTCTTC. The chain recombines TRBV3-1 with TRBJ2-1, with TRBD2 matching over 12 bases. Germline assignment: CDR1 LGHDT and CDR2 YNNKEL (reference sequence). There are 14 residues in the CDR3. Losses at the gene ends were 0 bases for V and 16 bases for J; bases not matched to a gene: 7.